This T cell receptor beta chain was sequenced in a study of T-cell reconstitution after alpha-beta-depleted transplantation in children. The library targeted TCRbeta and was prepared with unique molecular identifiers. In TCRdb, the PCR reads were re-called with MiXCR into one record per CDR3 protein. The sample consists of around 400,000 distinct CDR3 sequences, about a fifth of them appearing once. Trimming shortened V by 6 bases and J by 0 bases, and 9 bases separated the two germline ends. The CDR3 runs 14 residues. Germline V gene lookup returns CDR1 MNHNS and CDR2 SASEGT. The TCR comes from a human donor who donated a stem cell graft to a child with acute myeloid leukemia. The sample consisted of PBMCs from the stem cell graft donor, taken from the stem cell graft. The gene calls are TRBV6-1 and TRBJ1-3; D unclear. The CDR3 DNA reads as TGTGCCAGCAGGAACGATGACTCTGGAAACACCATATATTTT. Amino acids: CASRNDDSGNTIYF.